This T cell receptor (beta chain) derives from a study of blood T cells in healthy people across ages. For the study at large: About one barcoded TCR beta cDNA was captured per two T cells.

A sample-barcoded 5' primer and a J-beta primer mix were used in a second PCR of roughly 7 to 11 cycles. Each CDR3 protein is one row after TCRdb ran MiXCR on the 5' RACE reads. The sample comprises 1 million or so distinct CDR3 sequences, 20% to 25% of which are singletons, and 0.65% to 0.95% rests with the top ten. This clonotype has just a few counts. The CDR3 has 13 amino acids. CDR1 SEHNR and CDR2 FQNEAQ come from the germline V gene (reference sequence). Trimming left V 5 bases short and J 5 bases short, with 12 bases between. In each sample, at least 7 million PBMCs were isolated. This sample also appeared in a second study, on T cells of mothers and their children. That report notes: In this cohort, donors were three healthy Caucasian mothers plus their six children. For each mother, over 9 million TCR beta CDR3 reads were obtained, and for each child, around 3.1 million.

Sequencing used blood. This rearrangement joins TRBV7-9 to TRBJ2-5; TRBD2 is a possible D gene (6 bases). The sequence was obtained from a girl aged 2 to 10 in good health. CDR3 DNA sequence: TGTGCCAGCAGCACGGAGGGGAGCGAGACCCAGTACTTC. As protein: CASSTEGSETQYF.